Each of the 14 T cell receptor beta chains below was sequenced from the same sample in a study of T cell responses to AZD1222 COVID-19 vaccine. Using immunoSEQ multiplex PCR, the repertoire was profiled, and TCRdb retains in-frame clones only, with some absent. Found here are about 140,000 clones, about 94% of them singletons; the top ten hold over 4%. Sequencing used peripheral blood, obtained 28 days after the second AZD1222 dose. These receptors all stem from an adult who received the AZD1222 COVID-19 vaccine.

This rearrangement joins TRBV7-9 to TRBJ1-5; D might be TRBD1 (5 bases). The CDR3 spans 15 residues. In germline, CDR1 is SEHNR, CDR2 FQNEAQ (reference sequence). Trimming shortened V by 5 bases and J by 5 bases, and 16 bases separated the two germline ends. CDR3 bases: TGTGCCAGCAGCACCGCTTCAGGGCGGGATCAGCCCCAGCATTTT. Encoded protein: CASSTASGRDQPQHF.

The chain has TRBV11-1 and TRBJ2-5, with D hard to call. Trimming cost V 1 base and J 5 bases, with 8 bases left between them. This CDR3 has 13 residues. Germline V gene data show CDR1 as SGHAT and CDR2 as FQDESV (reference sequence). This CDR3 is CASSLGPLETQYF. The CDR3 DNA reads as TGTGCCAGCAGCTTAGGTCCACTGGAGACCCAGTACTTC.

The chain joins TRBV28 to TRBJ2-1, with 9 bases identical to TRBD2. The V and J ends lost 7 bases and 8 bases, in that order; junction bases with no gene match: 15. The CDR3 has 16 amino acids. From germline, CDR1 is MDHEN and CDR2 SYDVKM. DNA for the CDR3: TGTGCCAGCACCCTAGGGTCGCTAGCGGGGTCATATGAGCAGTTCTTC. Translation gives CASTLGSLAGSYEQFF.

This clone appeared once. V is TRBV10-3 and J is TRBJ2-3; D may be TRBD1 (5 bases). This CDR3 has 15 amino acids. The germline gives CDR1 ENHRY, CDR2 SYGVKD. Trimming took 3 bases from V and 0 from J, leaving 10 bases between them. This CDR3 reads CAISEGRGSTDTQYF. The CDR3 nucleotides are TGTGCCATCAGTGAAGGAAGGGGCAGCACAGATACGCAGTATTTT.

The chain combines TRBV27 with TRBJ1-2; 8 bases are a match to TRBD1. CDR1 and CDR2 (germline): MNHEY, SMNVEV (reference sequence). Trimming removed 6 bases from V and 4 bases from J; junction bases left unmatched: 19. This CDR3 is 18 amino acids long. The CDR3 coding sequence is TGTGCCAGCAGGCCTATTGGACAGGGTTCGGGCCCGTCCTATGGCTACACCTTC. It is translated as CASRPIGQGSGPSYGYTF.

CDR3 sequence: CASSSDYNTGELFF. Here the CDR3 DNA reads TGTGCCAGCAGTTCTGACTACAACACCGGGGAGCTGTTTTTT. The chain links TRBV9 to TRBJ2-2; weak D call: TRBD2 (5 bases). The CDR3 has 14 residues. Deletions cut 5 bases from V and 2 bases from J, with 10 bases between. CDR1 SGDLS and CDR2 YYNGEE come from the germline V gene.

This clone was detected once. The chain is built from TRBV19 and TRBJ1-5, with D possibly matching TRBD1 (5 bases). Looked up from germline, CDR1 is LNHDA and CDR2 is SQIVND (reference sequence). This CDR3 is 15 amino acids long. Trimming left V 7 bases short and J 4 bases short, with 17 bases between. As DNA, the CDR3 is TGTGCCAGTATGGGGGGAGGATTCCCAAATCAGCCCCAGCATTTT. Encoded protein: CASMGGGFPNQPQHF.

This clone came up a few times. The CDR3 DNA follows: TGTGCCAGCAGTGACGAGAACTCTGGGGCCAACGTCCTGACTTTC. Amino acid sequence: CASSDENSGANVLTF. The genes are TRBV6-4 and TRBJ2-6, with D uncertain. Between the trimmed V and J ends, which lost 2 bases and 0 bases, there was a span of 5 bases. CDR3 size: 15 residues. The V gene's germline CDR1 is MRHNA and CDR2 SNTAGT.

The gene calls are TRBV6-2 or TRBV6-3 and TRBJ2-1; D assignment may be TRBD1 or TRBD2 (5 bases each). Trimming took off 0 bases at V and 1 base at J, with 7 bases between the two ends. The germline CDR1 and CDR2 sequences are MNHEY and SVGEGT. The CDR3 has 15 residues. The CDR3 loop is CASSYSGESYNEQFF. CDR3 nucleotides: TGTGCCAGCAGTTACTCGGGGGAGTCCTACAATGAGCAGTTCTTC.

The rearrangement uses TRBV20-1 and TRBJ2-5; D is uncertain. The length of the CDR3 is 10 residues. From germline, CDR1 is DFQATT and CDR2 SNEGSKA (reference sequence). Trimming took off 6 bases at V and 4 bases at J, with 6 bases between the two ends. CDR3 amino acids: CSALRETQYF. The CDR3 DNA reads as TGCAGTGCCCTGAGAGAGACCCAGTACTTC.

V usage is TRBV4-2 and J usage is TRBJ2-7; D is perhaps TRBD1 (5 bases). The CDR3 consists of 16 residues. Germline V CDR1 and CDR2: LGHNA, YNFKEQ. V lost 4 bases, J lost 5 bases, and 21 bases lay in between. CDR3 protein: CASSLGKQGNAHEQYF. The CDR3 region has the DNA TGTGCCAGCAGCCTAGGGAAGCAGGGAAATGCCCACGAGCAGTACTTC.

The V gene is TRBV3-1 (or the pseudogene TRBV3-2), the J gene TRBJ2-7, with TRBD2 as a possible D gene (5 bases). Germline lookup yields CDR1 LGHDT and CDR2 YNNKEL (reference sequence). The CDR3 runs to 11 residues. Trimming pared 4 bases from V and 8 bases from J, leaving 9 bases between. The CDR3 nucleotides read TGTGCCAGCAGCCGGGAGAGGAAGCAGTACTTC. It encodes CASSRERKQYF.

The chain carries TRBV19 and TRBJ1-5; 7 nucleotides agree with TRBD1. Per germline, CDR1 LNHDA and CDR2 SQIVND (reference sequence). CDR3 length: 17 residues. J gave up 4 bases and V 4 bases, and 13 bases lay outside the gene matches. The CDR3 region has the DNA TGTGCCAGTAGTAAGTCGACAGGGTGGGAGAAAAATCAGCCCCAGCATTTT. Its protein is CASSKSTGWEKNQPQHF.

The chain combines TRBV18 with TRBJ1-2, with D uncertain. Germline V lookup: CDR1 KGHSH, CDR2 LQKENI. The CDR3 extends over 16 amino acids. Between the trimmed V and J ends, which lost 1 base and 6 bases, there was a span of 18 bases. The chain's CDR3 is CASSPLPILTDHGYTF. In DNA, the CDR3 is TGTGCCAGCTCACCACTTCCAATCTTGACGGACCATGGCTACACCTTC.